Below are 9 T cell receptor beta chains sequenced from a single sample in a study. TCRdb itself ran the 5' RACE reads through MiXCR, one entry per CDR3 protein. The data contain about 11,000 distinct CDR3 sequences, 40% to 55% of them singletons. Sequenced input: tumor-infiltrating naive CD4+ T cells sorted from the breast tumor. The subset: naive CD4+ T cells, CD4+CD45RA+CD25-. These receptors were collected from a female donor with breast cancer.

The table lists this clonotype with a few counts. This sequence joins TRBV29-1 and TRBJ1-4; 7 bases align to TRBD1. The CDR3 has 14 residues. The germline CDR1 and CDR2 sequences are SQVTM and ANQGSEA. The V and J ends lost 5 bases and 8 bases, in that order; junction bases with no gene match: 11. The CDR3 protein is CSVFGGTVDEKLFF. In nucleotides, the CDR3 is TGCAGCGTTTTTGGGGGGACAGTCGACGAAAAACTGTTTTTT.

CDR3 nucleotide sequence: TGCAGCGTTGGGACTAGCGTCTACGAGCAGTACGTC. Protein product: CSVGTSVYEQYV. The gene calls are TRBV29-1 and TRBJ2-7; TRBD2 aligns across 9 bases. Germline CDR1 is SQVTM and CDR2 is ANQGSEA. CDR3 length equals 12 residues. J gave up 3 bases and V 4 bases, and 1 base lay outside the gene matches.

V is TRBV18 and J is TRBJ2-7; D is unclear. The V and J ends lost 2 bases and 6 bases respectively, with 8 bases between them. The CDR3 totals 12 residues. From germline, CDR1 is KGHSH and CDR2 LQKENI. CDR3 coding DNA: TGTGCCAGCTCACCAGGGCATTTCGAGCAGTACTTC. Translated: CASSPGHFEQYF.

The J gene is TRBJ2-1, the V gene TRBV12-3 or TRBV12-4; perhaps TRBD2 as D (6 bases). Trimming stripped 2 bases from V and 5 bases from J, with 10 bases between. This CDR3 contains 14 residues. The CDR3: CASSLRRRDNEQFF. In DNA, the CDR3 is TGTGCCAGCAGTTTAAGGCGGAGGGACAATGAGCAGTTCTTC.

Remarks on this clonotype: It is likely a read error, because the conserved phenylalanine at the end of the CDR3 is missing. The chain employs TRBV12-3 or TRBV12-4 and TRBJ1-6; no reliable D call. The V end was cut by 10 bases, the J end by 7 bases, with 17 bases between. The CDR3 has 14 amino acids. The CDR3 region has the DNA TGTGCCACTAAACTCGGGGATCGGAATTCACCCCTCCACCTT. Translation: CATKLGDRNSPLHL.

The chain recombines TRBV10-3 with TRBJ2-3; D not resolved. The CDR3 is made up of 14 amino acids. CDR1 is ENHRY, CDR2 SYGVKD, per germline. V shed 2 bases and J shed 2 bases, with 8 bases lying between them. The CDR3 bases are TGTGCCATCAGTGAGGGTGGGGACACAGATACGCAGTATTTT. It specifies CAISEGGDTDTQYF.

V and J are TRBV20-1 and TRBJ2-3; 8 nucleotides agree with TRBD2. Germline V CDR1 and CDR2: DFQATT, SNEGSKA (reference sequence). Trimming removed 3 bases from V and 5 bases from J; junction bases left unmatched: 13. The CDR3 totals 16 residues. This CDR3 is CSASPRNSGMGDTQYF. DNA for the CDR3: TGCAGTGCTAGTCCAAGAAATAGCGGGATGGGAGATACGCAGTATTTT.

The chain has TRBV6-2 or TRBV6-3 and TRBJ2-6; D is unclear. The ends were cut back, 7 bases at V and 1 base at J, with 5 bases in the middle. Germline CDR1 and CDR2: MNHEY and SVGEGT. The CDR3 has 13 amino acids. CDR3 nucleotide sequence: TGTGCCAGCATAAAGTCTGGGGCCAACGTCCTGACTTTC. It encodes CASIKSGANVLTF.

The chain couples TRBV5-2 to TRBJ2-5; the D call in the table, TRBD1, was not verified against the DNA. TRBV5-2 is classified as a pseudogene. The CDR3 spans 14 residues. CDR3 in amino acids: CASNVDRGQETQYF. The CDR3 DNA is TGTGCCAGCAACGTGGACAGGGGGCAAGAGACCCAGTACTTC.